The TCR beta chain described here comes from a study of beta chain features in type 1 diabetes. Expressed TCRB transcripts were sequenced, since all the RNA that had been isolated was reverse transcribed. Generated by immunoSEQ multiplex PCR, the TCRdb table keeps only in-frame clones and is missing some. The sample yields just over 600,000 clones, roughly a sixth seen once. The sequencing sample was made of naive CD4+ T cells from blood. This receptor was obtained from a man between 18 and 29 years old in good health.

The CDR3 sequence: CASSIVGQWGAFF. Written as DNA, the CDR3 is TGTGCCAGCTCCATTGTCGGACAGTGGGGAGCTTTCTTT. This chain uses TRBV18 with TRBJ1-1, with D possibly being TRBD1 (6 bases). The germline V and J ends were trimmed by 6 bases and 10 bases, with 18 bases remaining between them. Germline V gene sequence: CDR1 KGHSH, CDR2 LQKENI. This CDR3 is 13 amino acids long.